The T cell receptor (beta chain) described here comes from a study of identical twins. Findings and caveats of the study: Cord blood beta clonotypes that were abundant carried fewer insertions, and memory repertoires showed no such trend. Within beta out-of-frame sequences, the excess sharing observed between twins was weaker.

V was pared by 6 bases and J by 3 bases, with 15 bases between. CDR3 length: 14 residues. Germline V gene lookup returns CDR1 MNHNS and CDR2 SASEGT. The cDNA had a unique molecular identifier and a template-switch universal primer site. TCRdb reprocessed the 5' RACE reads via MiXCR and lists one record per CDR3 protein. The data show 520,000 or so distinct CDR3 sequences, 22% seen once. This clonotype was seen a few times. What it binds is unknown. The same data also went into a second study, on T cells expressing NK-cell markers. That paper adds: The study found dominant NKG2C+ clonotypes at about 1.0-7.5% of CD8+ T cells in about six donors.

Sequenced input: CD4+ T cells sorted from blood. This clonotype was sampled from a woman under 30 in good health. The chain joins TRBV6-1 to TRBJ2-7; either TRBD1 or TRBD2 may fit D (5 bases each). CDR3 protein: CASRRADIYYEQYF. The CDR3 DNA sequence: TGTGCCAGCAGGAGGGCGGACATCTACTACGAGCAGTACTTC.